The source of this T cell receptor (beta chain) is a study of cytomegalovirus exposure and HLA in healthy donors. Whole-study findings and limits: In a later analysis, compared with equally common non-associated chains, HLA-associated beta chains were more expanded. Some highly shared sequence variants likely arose as a pipeline artifact.

The CDR3 contains 15 residues. The V end lost 2 bases, the J end lost 5 bases, and 15 bases lay between the germline ends. Germline V gene sequence: CDR1 MNHEY, CDR2 SVGAGI. The PCR employed 60 Vbeta primers together with 13 Jbeta primers. Some clones are missing from TCRdb's copy, which holds only in-frame ones; the method was immunoSEQ multiplex PCR. The table gives 100,000 to 150,000 clones; the top ten clones make up 1.5% to 2% of it. On this clone itself: The target antigen is unknown.

The genes are TRBV6-5 and TRBJ1-2, with D hard to call. This TCR was sampled from a man younger than 30 in good health and CMV-seronegative. The specimen sequenced was PBMCs. The CDR3 coding sequence is TGTGCCAGCAGTTACCGCGGCAGCCGCTTTTATGGCTACACCTTC. It translates to CASSYRGSRFYGYTF.